This T cell receptor beta chain was sequenced during a study of shared clonotypes between healthy human individuals. The V gene lost 5 bases and the J gene lost 3 bases, with 20 bases spanning the gap. The V gene's germline CDR1 is MNHEY and CDR2 SMNVEV (reference sequence). This CDR3 is built from 16 residues. Using immunoSEQ multiplex PCR, the repertoire was profiled, and TCRdb retains in-frame clones only, with some absent. The table has roughly 520,000 clones, roughly 95% seen once. CD4+ cells were split into CD45RA+ naive and CD45RA-negative memory subsets. The receptor was derived from a woman younger than 45 in good health. Material for sequencing was naive CD4+ T cells sorted from blood. As to subset: CD45RA+ positively selected. V and J are TRBV27 and TRBJ2-7; no reliable D call. This chain's CDR3 is CASSPSLGPSLYEQYF. The CDR3 DNA follows: TGTGCCAGCAGTCCGTCGCTGGGTCCTTCCCTCTACGAGCAGTACTTC.